One and the same sample provided the 32 T cell receptor beta chains below, sequenced in a study of OX40 agonist ivuxolimab in advanced cancers. The method was immunoSEQ multiplex PCR; TCRdb's version includes in-frame clones alone and lacks a portion of them. The sample consists of tens of thousands of clones, 65% to 85% of them appearing once. Sequences were derived from CD4+ or CD8+ T cells sorted from blood, sampled in a trial of the OX40 agonist ivuxolimab. The receptors here all came from an adult with an advanced solid tumor such as melanoma, head and neck, liver or kidney cancer.

The chain carries TRBV27 and TRBJ2-7; TRBD2 is a possible D gene (5 bases). The CDR3 covers 15 residues. Trimming removed 6 bases at V and 0 bases at J, with 15 bases between. Germline V gives CDR1 MNHEY, CDR2 SMNVEV (reference sequence). The CDR3 DNA is TGTGCCAGCAGATCCGGGGTTGCCAGCTCCTACGAGCAGTACTTC. Translation: CASRSGVASSYEQYF.

V usage is TRBV19 and J usage is TRBJ1-5, with D perhaps matching TRBD1 (6 bases). The CDR3 totals 15 residues. Germline assignment: CDR1 LNHDA and CDR2 SQIVND (reference sequence). V was clipped by 7 bases and J by 2 bases, with 15 bases between them. The CDR3 sequence: CASIKAQGGNQPQHF. In DNA form, the CDR3 reads TGTGCCAGTATCAAAGCACAGGGTGGCAATCAGCCCCAGCATTTT.

The rearrangement links TRBV30 to TRBJ1-6; a weak D match, TRBD1 (6 bases). V dropped 8 bases and J dropped 6 bases, with 23 bases sitting between them. CDR3 size: 16 residues. Germline loops: CDR1 GTSNPN, CDR2 SVGIG (reference sequence). CDR3 residues: CATQSGRGRGNSPLHF. CDR3 bases: TGTGCCACCCAATCGGGCAGGGGAAGGGGTAATTCACCCCTCCACTTT.

This clone was detected many times. In DNA form, the CDR3 reads TGTGCCAGCATAGGACAGTCTTATGGCTACACCTTC. Translation: CASIGQSYGYTF. The chain uses TRBV2 and TRBJ1-2, with a possible D match to TRBD1 (6 bases). The germline V gene has CDR1 SNHLY and CDR2 FYNNEI. The ends were cut back, 7 bases at V and 5 bases at J, with 11 bases in the middle. The length of the CDR3 is 12 residues.

The chain uses TRBV6-1 and TRBJ2-3; 9 bases agree with TRBD2. CDR3 length: 17 residues. The germline V gene encodes CDR1 MNHNS and CDR2 SASEGT. The ends lost 4 bases at V and 0 bases at J; junction bases unmatched: 8. This CDR3 is CASSGALTSGSTDTQYF. CDR3 in DNA: TGTGCCAGCAGTGGCGCCCTGACTAGCGGCAGCACAGATACGCAGTATTTT.

The chain is built from TRBV2 and TRBJ2-2, with 13 bases lining up with TRBD2. Germline CDR1 is SNHLY and CDR2 is FYNNEI. Trimming at V came to 4 bases and at J to 6 bases, leaving 8 bases not matched to a gene. This CDR3 is built from 17 residues. CDR3 amino acids: CASSARTSGSFAGELFF. Written as DNA, the CDR3 is TGTGCCAGCAGTGCCCGGACTAGCGGGAGTTTCGCCGGGGAGCTGTTTTTT.

This rearrangement joins TRBV5-1 to TRBJ2-1; 9 nucleotides align to TRBD2. Germline CDR1 SGHRS, CDR2 YFSETQ. There are 16 residues in the CDR3. The junction had 6 bases not matched to a gene; V was cut back by 4 bases and J by 1 base. CDR3 in DNA: TGCGCCAGCAGCCTGACTAGCGGATTATCCTACAATGAGCAGTTCTTC. Translation gives CASSLTSGLSYNEQFF.

The CDR3 nucleotides are TGTGCCAGCAGTGGACAGGGCTACGAGCAGTACTTC. Translated, it gives CASSGQGYEQYF. The chain joins TRBV6-1 to TRBJ2-7; 7 nucleotides align to TRBD1. After removal of 4 bases from V and 3 bases from J, the junction contained 0 bases not matched to a gene. Germline loops: CDR1 MNHNS, CDR2 SASEGT. This CDR3 is 12 amino acids long.

A word on this clone: Other DNA variants within this sample encode the same CDR3. The V gene is TRBV9, the J gene TRBJ2-1; D perhaps matches TRBD2 (5 bases). Trimming stripped 0 bases from V and 1 base from J, with 5 bases between. Germline V gene sequence: CDR1 SGDLS, CDR2 YYNGEE. The CDR3 totals 14 residues. CDR3 bases: TGTGCCAGCAGCGTAGGCGGGTCCTACAATGAGCAGTTCTTC. This translates into CASSVGGSYNEQFF.

The CDR3 region is CASSIGGGQYF. Here the CDR3 DNA reads TGTGCCAGTAGTATCGGGGGGGGTCAGTATTTT. The chain has TRBV19 and TRBJ2-3, with 8 bases that match TRBD2. The CDR3 totals 11 residues. CDR1 and CDR2 (germline): LNHDA, SQIVND (reference sequence). Trimming cost V 3 bases and J 12 bases; bases outside gene matches: 2.

The V and J genes are TRBV7-9 and TRBJ2-3; D gene ambiguous. The CDR3 has 15 amino acids. Germline assignment: CDR1 SEHNR and CDR2 FQNEAQ (reference sequence). V was clipped by 3 bases and J by 7 bases, with 17 bases between them. CDR3 residues: CASSFQGPLEHTQYF. The DNA of the CDR3 is TGTGCCAGCAGCTTCCAAGGACCCCTCGAACATACGCAGTATTTT.

On this clone: This specimen includes other DNA sequences encoding the same CDR3. V is TRBV5-4 and J is TRBJ1-2; maybe TRBD1 (5 bases). Germline CDR1 reads SGHNT; CDR2 reads YYREEE (reference sequence). V lost 1 base, J lost 3 bases, and 7 bases lay in between. The CDR3 consists of 13 residues. For the CDR3, the DNA is TGTGCCAGCAGCTTGACGGGGGACTATGGCTACACCTTC. This sequence encodes CASSLTGDYGYTF.

CDR3 DNA sequence: TGTGCCAGCTCACCGATGGACTCGACCTACAATGAGCAGTTCTTC. Translated, it gives CASSPMDSTYNEQFF. V and J are TRBV18 and TRBJ2-1; tentative D call: TRBD2 (5 bases). V lost 3 bases and J 2 bases, leaving 11 bases between the germline ends. The CDR3 covers 15 residues. The germline V gene has CDR1 KGHSH and CDR2 LQKENI.

The CDR3 region has the DNA TGTGCCAGCAGCCAAGAAGAGGGGACAGGGACCCCTGAAGCTTTCTTT. Amino acids: CASSQEEGTGTPEAFF. This chain joins TRBV4-2 and TRBJ1-1; 9 bases agree with TRBD1. CDR1 and CDR2 (germline): LGHNA, YNFKEQ. There are 16 residues in the CDR3. V dropped 0 bases and J dropped 6; count of bases not matched to a gene: 8.

The sample holds a few counts of this clone. J is TRBJ1-1 and V is TRBV20-1; TRBD1 is a possible D gene (5 bases). The CDR3 contains 11 residues. Trimming stripped 3 bases from V and 7 bases from J, with 9 bases between. Germline CDR1 and CDR2: DFQATT and SNEGSKA (reference sequence). The CDR3 is CSASGAIEAFF. In DNA, the CDR3 is TGCAGTGCTAGTGGGGCGATTGAAGCTTTCTTT.

V usage is TRBV30 and J usage is TRBJ1-6, with 8 nucleotides matching TRBD1. CDR1 is GTSNPN and CDR2 is SVGIG in the germline V gene (reference sequence). This CDR3 contains 15 residues. V dropped 5 bases and J dropped 7; count of bases not matched to a gene: 10. The CDR3 DNA reads TGTGCCTGGTCTCCAGGGGGCTTCGGGAATTCACCCCTCCACTTT. Protein sequence: CAWSPGGFGNSPLHF.

The chain joins TRBV18 to TRBJ2-2, with a possible D match to TRBD2 (5 bases). V gave up 2 bases and J gave up 6 bases, with 13 bases separating them. The germline V gene has CDR1 KGHSH and CDR2 LQKENI. This CDR3 is built from 15 residues. CDR3: CASSPFVRGSGELFF. CDR3 nucleotide sequence: TGTGCCAGCTCACCATTCGTCCGGGGATCCGGGGAGCTGTTTTTT.

V is TRBV19 and J is TRBJ1-1; no reliable D call. V shed 5 bases and J shed 1 base, with 20 bases lying between them. Germline lookup yields CDR1 LNHDA and CDR2 SQIVND (reference sequence). This CDR3 is built from 17 residues. The CDR3 DNA reads as TGTGCCAGTAGTGAGGTCGGCTGGCAGCCAGGGAACACTGAAGCTTTCTTT. Protein sequence: CASSEVGWQPGNTEAFF.

The chain couples TRBV20-1 to TRBJ1-1, with D unresolved. V shed 5 bases and J shed 3 bases, with 7 bases lying between them. From germline, CDR1 is DFQATT and CDR2 SNEGSKA (reference sequence). This CDR3 is built from 11 residues. In DNA, the CDR3 is TGCAGTGCTGATTTCGACACTGAAGCTTTCTTT. Translating gives CSADFDTEAFF.

CDR3 nucleotides: TGTGCCAGCAGTTCGTTTGGGACGGGTGAGAAAAACATTCAGTACTTC. Translating it yields CASSSFGTGEKNIQYF. The gene calls are TRBV6-5 and TRBJ2-4; D is tentatively TRBD1 or TRBD2 (5 bases each). V lost 4 bases and J lost 4, with 17 bases in between. Germline lookup yields CDR1 MNHEY and CDR2 SVGAGI. The CDR3 length is 16 residues.

The rearrangement links TRBV2 to TRBJ1-1; the D is unclear. CDR1 and CDR2 (germline): SNHLY, FYNNEI. V lost 6 bases and J 11 bases, leaving 13 bases between the germline ends. CDR3 size: 11 residues. The CDR3 region has the DNA TGTGCCAGCAGCTACGCCCAGGCCGCTTTCTTT. Translating gives CASSYAQAAFF.

This clone was detected only a few times. The chain has TRBV5-4 and TRBJ1-1; D perhaps matches TRBD1 (5 bases). The germline V and J ends were trimmed by 0 bases and 7 bases, with 10 bases remaining between them. This CDR3 spans 13 amino acids. CDR1 is SGHNT, CDR2 YYREEE, per germline (reference sequence). The chain's CDR3 is CASSLGYGGEAFF. As DNA, the CDR3 is TGTGCCAGCAGCTTGGGTTATGGGGGTGAAGCTTTCTTT.

Comment on this clone: Additional DNA sequences in this sample encode the identical CDR3. This chain joins TRBV7-6 and TRBJ2-3, with 9 positions matching TRBD2. This CDR3 region has 16 residues. Trimming took 1 base from V and 0 from J; bases not matched to a gene: 2. The germline V gene encodes CDR1 SGHVS and CDR2 FNYEAQ. The CDR3, as DNA: TGTGCCAGCAGCTTAGGAACTAGCGGGAGCACAGATACGCAGTATTTT. Translated: CASSLGTSGSTDTQYF. The whole variable domain, remainder taken from reference TRBV7-6 and TRBJ2-3, is GAGVSQSPRYKVTKRGQDVALRCDPISGHVSLYWYRQALGQGPEFLTYFNYEAQQDKSGLPNDRFSAERPEGSISTLTIQRTEQRDSAMYRCASSLGTSGSTDTQYFGPGTRLTVL.

This chain connects TRBV14 to TRBJ2-1; 9 nucleotides match TRBD1. V lost 4 bases, J lost 7 bases, and 2 bases stayed unmatched. CDR3 length equals 13 residues. CDR1 is SGHDN and CDR2 is FVKESK in the germline V gene. CDR3 loop: CASSRGQGNEQFF. CDR3 nucleotides: TGTGCCAGCAGCCGAGGACAGGGGAATGAGCAGTTCTTC.

This clone is medium-sized (0.01 to 0.1%) by share. CDR3 DNA sequence: TGTGCCAGCAGTGATCCAGGGGGGCTAAATCAGCCCCAGCATTTT. The encoded protein is CASSDPGGLNQPQHF. The J gene is TRBJ1-5, the V gene TRBV6-6; 7 bases fit TRBD1. Germline-derived CDR1 and CDR2 are MNHNY and SVGAGI (reference sequence). With V trimmed by 5 bases and J by 4 bases, 8 bases remained unmatched. The CDR3 is 15 residues long.

The CDR3 DNA follows: TGTGCCAGCGGGACTAGCGGGAGAGAGACCCAGTACTTC. This translates into CASGTSGRETQYF. The chain carries TRBV11-2 and TRBJ2-5; 14 positions agree with TRBD2. Germline V gives CDR1 SGHAT, CDR2 FQNNGV. V lost 8 bases and J lost 4; bases outside the gene matches: 0. The CDR3 extends over 13 amino acids.

The rearrangement joins TRBV28 to TRBJ1-2, with TRBD1 identical over 7 bases. The CDR3 runs to 15 residues. Germline V gives CDR1 MDHEN, CDR2 SYDVKM. The J segment lost 8 bases and the V segment lost 3 bases, leaving 12 bases of the junction unmatched. The CDR3 spells CASSLATFQGGGYTF. In nucleotides, the CDR3 is TGTGCCAGCAGTTTGGCCACCTTTCAGGGGGGGGGCTACACCTTC.

CDR3 sequence (DNA): TGCAGCGTCGTCACCCGGGACTCCTACTACAATGAGCAGTTCTTC. Encoded protein: CSVVTRDSYYNEQFF. This chain uses TRBV29-1 with TRBJ2-1; D is perhaps TRBD2 (6 bases). V gave up 6 bases and J gave up 3 bases, with 18 bases separating them. Germline assignment: CDR1 SQVTM and CDR2 ANQGSEA. The CDR3 has 15 residues.

The chain has TRBV27 and TRBJ1-5, with D unclear. The V gene's germline CDR1 is MNHEY and CDR2 SMNVEV (reference sequence). The ends were cut back, 2 bases at V and 2 bases at J, with 7 bases in the middle. The CDR3 length is 14 residues. The CDR3 sequence: CASSLRPGNQPQHF. In DNA, the CDR3 is TGTGCCAGCAGTTTAAGGCCTGGCAATCAGCCCCAGCATTTT.

The chain joins TRBV7-8 to TRBJ2-1; 12 nucleotides align to TRBD2. This CDR3 has 15 amino acids. CDR1 and CDR2 from the germline V gene are SGHVS and FQNEAQ. J was trimmed by 10 bases and V by 6 bases; bases with no gene match: 10. CDR3 nucleotides: TGTGCCAGCAGTCTCCTAGCGGGAGGGGGTATGGAGCAGTTCTTC. It encodes CASSLLAGGGMEQFF.

This clone was detected only a few times. This chain connects TRBV7-2 to TRBJ2-1; 10 positions agree with TRBD1. Germline V CDR1 and CDR2: SGHTA, FQGNSA. V dropped 3 bases and J dropped 6; count of bases not matched to a gene: 2. This CDR3 contains 14 residues. The CDR3 region is CASSFRTGGNEQFF. Written as DNA, the CDR3 is TGTGCCAGCAGCTTCCGGACAGGGGGCAATGAGCAGTTCTTC.

The chain recombines TRBV5-4 with TRBJ2-5, with D possibly matching TRBD2 (7 bases). V lost 4 bases and J lost 4, with 20 bases in between. This CDR3 region has 16 residues. The V gene's germline CDR1 is SGHNT and CDR2 YYREEE (reference sequence). The CDR3 loop reads CASSPGGRVGGETQYF. Written as DNA, the CDR3 is TGTGCCAGCAGCCCGGGGGGCAGGGTCGGGGGAGAGACCCAGTACTTC.